This T cell receptor (beta chain) was obtained from a study of molecular identifiers for immune sequencing clone quantification listed by TCRdb under 2018. The study in broad terms: In a replicate experiment, RNA from around 20,000 or 100,000 naive CD8 T cells was split into five aliquots, four of which were sequenced. This methods study used CD8 T cells to benchmark TCR RNA copy counting and molecular-identifier clustering-based TCR repertoire sequencing (MIDCIRS).

General study outcomes and caveats: Modeling gave around 2.7 recovered TCR RNA copies per cell versus 9.5 to 10 by digital PCR, implying 25% to 30% capture efficiency. In CMV-specific effector cells, over 99% of molecules were held by clones above 20 RNA copies, whereas under 1% of molecules were held by such clones in naive cells. The naive libraries included spiked-in Jurkat TCR RNA (approximately ten copies' worth), and this RNA is not part of the donor repertoire. Without barcode sub-clustering, chimeric consensus sequences inflated TCR diversity; chimeras reached as high as 47%. The sizes of highly expanded clones could end up underestimated when identical TCR molecules share a barcode. A single cell's worth of spiked-in Jurkat TCR RNA was reported detectable even among approximately 930,000 naive CD8 T cells.

CDR1 is given as LNHDA and CDR2 as SQIVND, both from the germline V gene (reference sequence). Its CDR3 holds 19 amino acids, cysteine through phenylalanine. This entry keeps only the CDR3 DNA: 57 bases, framed from base 1. V and J are trimmed by 7 bases and 1 base, and the gene matches miss 15 bases of the junction. Libraries of naive CD8 T cells were built from anywhere between about 18,000 and 1,000,000 sorted cells, with 10%, 30% or 50% of the purified RNA used. Naive CD8 T cells, defined as CD8+CD4-CCR7+CD45RA+, were FACS-sorted into RLT Plus buffer on a BD FACSAria II. Detection sensitivity was tested by spiking Jurkat RNA equal to about eleven TCR copies' worth into samples containing roughly 18,000-1,000,000 naive CD8 T cells. CD8 T cells were enriched with RosetteSep CD8+ T Cell Enrichment Cocktail and Ficoll-Paque, followed by ACK red cell lysis. Of note for this clonotype: Its antigen remains unidentified. No base quality values were provided; no much bigger clone lies one nucleotide off.

Libraries were prepared through PCR. For sequencing, an Illumina HiSeq 4000 was employed. Bulk TCR libraries were generated as previously described, with the TCR primers listed in Table S5 used. The Qiagen AllPrep DNA/RNA kit was used to purify total RNA. Before analysis, reads from multiple sequencing runs of one library were combined. As for the authors' bioinformatics: Only reads with exact TCR constant sequence were kept, trimmed to 150 nt, and grouped by their 12-nt molecular barcodes. Reads within each barcode group were sub-clustered using a 15% Levenshtein threshold, and quality-weighted consensus sequences were constructed for each RNA molecule. Non-functional sequences were filtered out, along with any lower-count sequence sitting one edit away from another sequence. On the basis of fitting two negative binomial distributions, barcode sub-clusters with fewer than 20% of the maximum read count were discarded. The public reads were reanalyzed by TCRdb: fastp trimming at Q25, MiXCR alignment, in-frame beta chains only. Duplicate CDR3 protein sequences are folded into a single record with the most common DNA and genes. Here the V and J calls rest on TCRdb's processing, not on the authors' analysis. The sample yields more than 450,000 distinct CDR3 sequences; around a fifth were counted once. The ten top clones hold about 0.78% of the sample.

The rearrangement joined TRBV19 to TRBJ2-2; TRBD2 fits 10 bases in the junction. The specimen sequenced was naive CD8+ T cells from blood, with Jurkat cell RNA spiked in. This sample's cell subset or site label indicates: FACS-sorted CD8+CD4-CCR7+CD45RA+ naive T cells. The sequence was collected from a human donor in good health. Some libraries in this study had Jurkat cell RNA spiked in. The CDR3 sequence is CASTPFGASGGRNTGELFF. The bases read TGTGCCAGTACCCCCTTCGGGGCTAGCGGGGGAAGGAACACCGGGGAGCTGTTTTTT.